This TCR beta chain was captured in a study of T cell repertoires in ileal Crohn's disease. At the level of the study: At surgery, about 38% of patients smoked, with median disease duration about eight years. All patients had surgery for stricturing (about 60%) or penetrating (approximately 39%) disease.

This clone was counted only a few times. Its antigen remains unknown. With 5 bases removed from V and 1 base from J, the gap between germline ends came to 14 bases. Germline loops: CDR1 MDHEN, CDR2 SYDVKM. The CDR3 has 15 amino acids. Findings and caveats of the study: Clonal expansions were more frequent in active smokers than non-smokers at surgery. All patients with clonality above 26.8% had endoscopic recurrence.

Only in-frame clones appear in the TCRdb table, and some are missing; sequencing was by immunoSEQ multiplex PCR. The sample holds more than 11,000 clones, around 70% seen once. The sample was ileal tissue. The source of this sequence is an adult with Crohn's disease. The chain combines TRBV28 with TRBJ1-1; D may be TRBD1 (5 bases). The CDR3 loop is CASSPPGRENTEAFF. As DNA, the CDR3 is TGTGCCAGCAGTCCGCCGGGACGGGAGAACACTGAAGCTTTCTTT.